This T cell receptor (beta chain) originates from a study of early T cells in non-severe SARS-CoV-2 infection. The germline V gene has CDR1 MNHEY and CDR2 SVGAGI. V was shortened by 6 bases and J by 4 bases, with 9 bases between the two germline ends. The CDR3 totals 12 residues. General observations from the study: Reliance on VDJdb matching favored anti-spike CD8 responses; private and CD4 specificities were missed.

In the case of this clonotype: As yet, its antigen is unknown.

The TCR library protocol was used to attach unique molecular identifiers. These identifiers were attached to individual cDNA molecules. One entry per CDR3 protein, called by TCRdb with MiXCR from the 5' RACE reads. Among about 100,000 distinct CDR3 sequences listed, more than 9.5% were seen once. Material for sequencing was whole blood. The chain is built from TRBV6-5 and TRBJ1-1; D possibly corresponds to TRBD1 (5 bases). The receptor was derived from an adult who was a healthcare worker with PCR-confirmed SARS-CoV-2 infection or an uninfected control (not recorded which). CDR3 protein: CASRPRGTEAFF. The CDR3 nucleotides read TGTGCCAGCAGACCAAGGGGCACTGAAGCTTTCTTT.